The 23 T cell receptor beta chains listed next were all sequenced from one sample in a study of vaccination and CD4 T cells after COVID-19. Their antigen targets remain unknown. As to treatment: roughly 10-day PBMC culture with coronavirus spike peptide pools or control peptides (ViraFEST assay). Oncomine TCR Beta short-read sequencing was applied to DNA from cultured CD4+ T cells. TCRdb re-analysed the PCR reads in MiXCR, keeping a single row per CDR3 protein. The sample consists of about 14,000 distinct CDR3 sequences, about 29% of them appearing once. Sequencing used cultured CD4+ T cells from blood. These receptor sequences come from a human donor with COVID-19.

The CDR3 spells CSASSPGGYYNEQFF. CDR3 DNA: TGCAGTGCTAGTTCTCCAGGGGGTTACTACAATGAGCAGTTCTTC. The J gene is TRBJ2-1, the V gene TRBV20-1; 7 bases align to TRBD1. The CDR3 spans 15 residues. V dropped 3 bases and J dropped 3; count of bases not matched to a gene: 8. CDR1 is DFQATT, CDR2 SNEGSKA, per germline (reference sequence).

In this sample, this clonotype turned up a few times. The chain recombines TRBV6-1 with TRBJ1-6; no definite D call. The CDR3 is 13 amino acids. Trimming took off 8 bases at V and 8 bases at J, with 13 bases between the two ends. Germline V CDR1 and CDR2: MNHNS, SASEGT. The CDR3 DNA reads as TGTGCCAGCGGCGGGCAGACCTATTCACCCCTCCACTTT. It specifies CASGGQTYSPLHF.

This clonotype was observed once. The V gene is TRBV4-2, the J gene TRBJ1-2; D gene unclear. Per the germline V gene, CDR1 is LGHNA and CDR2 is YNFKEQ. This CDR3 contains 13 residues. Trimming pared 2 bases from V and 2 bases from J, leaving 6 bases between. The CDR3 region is CASSQLWNYGYTF. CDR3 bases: TGTGCCAGCAGCCAACTTTGGAACTATGGCTACACCTTC.

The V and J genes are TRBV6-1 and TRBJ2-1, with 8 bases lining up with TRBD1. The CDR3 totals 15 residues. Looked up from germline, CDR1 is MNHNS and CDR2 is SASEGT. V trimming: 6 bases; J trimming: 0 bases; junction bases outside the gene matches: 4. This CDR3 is CASRRTGSSYNEQFF. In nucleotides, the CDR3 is TGTGCCAGCAGAAGGACAGGGAGCTCCTACAATGAGCAGTTCTTC.

CDR3 coding DNA: TGTGCCAGCAGTATCAGGGGGTTATATGGCTACACCTTC. Translation gives CASSIRGLYGYTF. The rearrangement uses TRBV27 and TRBJ1-2, with TRBD1 matching 7 bases. Germline V CDR1 and CDR2: MNHEY, SMNVEV (reference sequence). J lost 5 bases, V lost 5 bases, and 5 bases had no gene match. CDR3 length: 13 amino acids.

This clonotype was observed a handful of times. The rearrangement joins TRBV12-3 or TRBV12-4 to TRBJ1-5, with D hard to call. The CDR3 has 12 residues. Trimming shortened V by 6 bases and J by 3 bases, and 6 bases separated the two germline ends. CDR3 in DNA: TGTGCCAGCAGGGCAGACAATCAGCCCCAGCATTTT. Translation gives CASRADNQPQHF.

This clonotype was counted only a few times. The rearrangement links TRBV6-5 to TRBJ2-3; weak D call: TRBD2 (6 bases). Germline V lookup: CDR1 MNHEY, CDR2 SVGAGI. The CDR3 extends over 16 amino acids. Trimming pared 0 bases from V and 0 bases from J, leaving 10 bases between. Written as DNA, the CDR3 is TGTGCCAGCAGTTACTCTGGCGGGGCGAGCACAGATACGCAGTATTTT. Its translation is CASSYSGGASTDTQYF.

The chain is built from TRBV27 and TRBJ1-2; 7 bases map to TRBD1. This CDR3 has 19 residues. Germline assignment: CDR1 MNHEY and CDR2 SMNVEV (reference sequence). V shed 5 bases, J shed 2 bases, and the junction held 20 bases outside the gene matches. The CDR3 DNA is TGTGCCAGCAGTACCCAGGTACCCCCACCCGGGACAGCAAACTATGGCTACACCTTC. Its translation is CASSTQVPPPGTANYGYTF.

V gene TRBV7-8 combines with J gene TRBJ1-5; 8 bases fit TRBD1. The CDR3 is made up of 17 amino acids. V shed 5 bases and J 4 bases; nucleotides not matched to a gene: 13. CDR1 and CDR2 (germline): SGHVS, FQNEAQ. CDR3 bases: TGTGCCAGCAGCGGTCTGGCAGGGGGCCTCAAGAATCAGCCCCAGCATTTT. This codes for CASSGLAGGLKNQPQHF.

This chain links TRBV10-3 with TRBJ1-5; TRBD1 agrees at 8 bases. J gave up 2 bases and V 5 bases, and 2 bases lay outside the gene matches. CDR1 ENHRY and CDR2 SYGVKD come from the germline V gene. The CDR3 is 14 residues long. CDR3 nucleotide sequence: TGTGCCATCAGTATGACAGGGGGCAATCAGCCCCAGCATTTT. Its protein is CAISMTGGNQPQHF.

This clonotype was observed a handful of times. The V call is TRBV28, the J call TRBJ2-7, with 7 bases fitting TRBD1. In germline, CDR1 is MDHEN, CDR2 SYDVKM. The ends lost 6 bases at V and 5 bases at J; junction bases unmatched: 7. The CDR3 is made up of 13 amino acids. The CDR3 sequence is CASSVPGQHEQYF. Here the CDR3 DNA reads TGTGCCAGCAGCGTACCGGGACAGCACGAGCAGTACTTC.

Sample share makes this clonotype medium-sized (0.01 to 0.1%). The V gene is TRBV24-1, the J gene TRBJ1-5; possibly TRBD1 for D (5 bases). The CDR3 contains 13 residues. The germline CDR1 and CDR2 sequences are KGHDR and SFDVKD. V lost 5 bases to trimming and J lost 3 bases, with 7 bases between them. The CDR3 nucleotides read TGTGCCACCAGTGGGGACCACAATCAGCCCCAGCATTTT. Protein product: CATSGDHNQPQHF.

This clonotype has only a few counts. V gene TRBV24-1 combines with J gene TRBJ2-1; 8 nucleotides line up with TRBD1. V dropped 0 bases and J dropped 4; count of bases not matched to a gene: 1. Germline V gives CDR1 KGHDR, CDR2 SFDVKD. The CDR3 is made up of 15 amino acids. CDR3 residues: CATSDLGQGYNEQFF. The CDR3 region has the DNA TGTGCCACCAGTGATTTGGGACAGGGATACAATGAGCAGTTCTTC.

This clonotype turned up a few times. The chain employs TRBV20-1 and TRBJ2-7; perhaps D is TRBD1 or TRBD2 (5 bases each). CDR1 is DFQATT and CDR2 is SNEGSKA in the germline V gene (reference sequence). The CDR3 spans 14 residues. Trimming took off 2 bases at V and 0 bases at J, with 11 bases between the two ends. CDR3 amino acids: CSARFPGASYEQYF. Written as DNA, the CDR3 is TGCAGTGCTAGATTTCCCGGGGCCTCCTACGAGCAGTACTTC.

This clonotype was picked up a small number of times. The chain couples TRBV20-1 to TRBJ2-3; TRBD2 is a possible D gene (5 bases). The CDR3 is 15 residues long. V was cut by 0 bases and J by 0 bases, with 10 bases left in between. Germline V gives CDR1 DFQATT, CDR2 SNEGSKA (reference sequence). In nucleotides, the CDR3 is TGCAGTGCTAGAGATCGGGGAGCAAGCACAGATACGCAGTATTTT. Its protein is CSARDRGASTDTQYF.

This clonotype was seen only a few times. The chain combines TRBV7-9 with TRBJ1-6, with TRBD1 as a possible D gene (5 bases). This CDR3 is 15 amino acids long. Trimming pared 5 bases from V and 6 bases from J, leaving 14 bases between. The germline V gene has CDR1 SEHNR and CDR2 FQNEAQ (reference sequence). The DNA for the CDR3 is TGTGCCAGCAGCGGGGGGGGGTGGTTTAATTCACCCCTCCACTTT. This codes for CASSGGGWFNSPLHF.

The CDR3 is CASSLGVPGYTF. CDR3 sequence (DNA): TGTGCCAGCAGTTTAGGGGTACCAGGCTACACCTTC. The chain employs TRBV12-3 or TRBV12-4 and TRBJ1-2; D is unclear. The CDR3 consists of 12 residues. V lost 1 base to trimming and J lost 8 bases, with 8 bases between them.

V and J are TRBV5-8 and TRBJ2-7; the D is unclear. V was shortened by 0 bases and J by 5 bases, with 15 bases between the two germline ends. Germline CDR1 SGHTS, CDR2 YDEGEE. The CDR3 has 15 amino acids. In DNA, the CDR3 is TGTGCCAGCAGCTTGGGTCGGGCAGCGAGACACGAGCAGTACTTC. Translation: CASSLGRAARHEQYF.

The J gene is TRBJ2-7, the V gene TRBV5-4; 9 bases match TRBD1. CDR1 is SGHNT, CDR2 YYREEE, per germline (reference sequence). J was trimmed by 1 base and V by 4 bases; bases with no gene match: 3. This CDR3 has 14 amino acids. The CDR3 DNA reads TGTGCCAGCAGCCCGGACAGGGGATCCTACGAGCAGTACTTC. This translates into CASSPDRGSYEQYF.

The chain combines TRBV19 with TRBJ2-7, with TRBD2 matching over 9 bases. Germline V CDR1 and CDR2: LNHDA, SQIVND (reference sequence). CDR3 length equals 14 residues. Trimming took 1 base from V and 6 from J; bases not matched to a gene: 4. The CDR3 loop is CASSIGVAGVEQYF. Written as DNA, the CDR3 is TGTGCCAGTAGTATAGGAGTAGCGGGGGTCGAGCAGTACTTC.

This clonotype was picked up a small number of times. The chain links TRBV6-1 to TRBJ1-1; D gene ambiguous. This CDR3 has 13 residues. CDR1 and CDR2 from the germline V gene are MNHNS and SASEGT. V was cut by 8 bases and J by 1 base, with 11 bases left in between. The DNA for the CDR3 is TGTGCCAGCGGCTCTACTACGAACACTGAAGCTTTCTTT. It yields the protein CASGSTTNTEAFF.

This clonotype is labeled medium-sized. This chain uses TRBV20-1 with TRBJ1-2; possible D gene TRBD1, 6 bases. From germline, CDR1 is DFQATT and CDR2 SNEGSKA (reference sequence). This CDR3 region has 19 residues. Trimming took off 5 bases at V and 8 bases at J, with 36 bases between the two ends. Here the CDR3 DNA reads TGCAGTGCTCTCCGGGGGCAGGCCCACGAGGAGATGGGGAAGGAGGGCTACACCTTC. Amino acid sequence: CSALRGQAHEEMGKEGYTF.

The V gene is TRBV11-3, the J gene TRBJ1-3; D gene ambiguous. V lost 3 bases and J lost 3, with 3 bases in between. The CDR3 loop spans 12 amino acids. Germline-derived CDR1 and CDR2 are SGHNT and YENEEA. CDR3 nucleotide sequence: TGTGCCAGCAGCTTCGATGGAAACACCATATATTTT. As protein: CASSFDGNTIYF.